The subject of this entry is one T cell receptor (beta chain). Its target antigen remains unknown. Base qualities were left out, and no much larger clone turns up one base away. This record belongs to a study of regulatory T cells in long-lasting Graves disease (dated by TCRdb to the early 2020s). In terms of the full investigation: Antithyroid drugs had been taken for less than 3 months by newly diagnosed Graves' disease patients. Peripheral blood TCR sequencing and RNA sequencing compared persistent Graves' disease patients with newly diagnosed Graves' disease patients. A total of around 35 samples underwent TCR sequencing, from 13 patients with persistent Graves' disease and 20 patients with newly diagnosed Graves' disease. The study was conducted in China and was registered as a clinical trial. Summary of the overall study and its limitations: TRBV28, TRBJ1-2 and TRBJ2-5 were preferentially used in persistent disease, while TRBV20-1 and TRBJ2-1 were favored in newly diagnosed disease. Persistent patients shared more public clonotypes among themselves (around 3,000) than newly diagnosed patients did (about 1,000). Sequencing and analysis were restricted to the TCR beta chain. Because the primary lesion, thyroid tissue, could not be accessed, the study looked at peripheral blood alone. The small sample size was acknowledged by the authors as a limitation that may reduce accuracy. Persistent Graves' disease patients showed lower TCR Shannon entropy and fewer highly expanded clones than newly diagnosed patients, suggesting clonal expansion.

The receptor library was made with multiplex PCR. Sequencing used an Illumina HiSeq 4000. To build TCR beta libraries, CDR3 regions were amplified by Arm-PCR using iRepertoire HTBI primers. PCR products were gel purified before sequencing. The authors' analysis ran thus. Gene usage analysis of CDR3 amino acid clonotypes used the roughly 62 TRBV and 14 to 15 TRBJ segments found across samples. Filtered high-quality paired reads were merged into contigs using COPE and FqMerger. BLAST was used to align contigs to IMGT TRBV, TRBD and TRBJ reference genes, with CDR3 defined following IMGT. Any clonotype with a frequency above 0.1% was counted as a highly expanded clone. Shannon entropy was used to measure repertoire diversity, and the Gini coefficient was used to measure V-J evenness. A clonotype was considered public if more than one individual shared it. The public reads were reprocessed in TCRdb via fastp at Q25 and MiXCR, keeping in-frame beta chains. One record per CDR3 amino acid sequence lists the most common genes and DNA. TCRdb's processing, not the authors', yielded these V and J calls. A total of hundreds of thousands of distinct CDR3 sequences appear in this sample, around an eighth of them only once. The ten largest clones capture about 10% of the sample.

In the germline V gene (reference sequence), CDR1 corresponds to SGHNT and CDR2 to YYREEE. Clipping removes 4 bases from V and 8 bases from J, with 12 as the unmatched junction base count. The CDR3 sequence holds 16 residues, the cysteine and phenylalanine included. Left in the record is the CDR3 DNA by itself, 48 bases read in frame from the first base. This sample's time point label indicates: newly diagnosed GD, antithyroid drugs for less than 3 months. RNA was extracted from PBMCs in TRIzol for both TCR sequencing and RNA sequencing. The diagnosis of Graves' disease followed American Thyroid Association guidelines. Recruitment of patients was carried out at an endocrinology department in Xi'an, China. From each patient, approximately 9 milliliters of peripheral blood was collected into an EDTA anticoagulant tube. PBMCs were isolated by Ficoll Paque Plus density gradient separation without further T cell sorting. An Agilent 2100 Bioanalyzer and agarose gel were used to assess RNA quality, and a NanoDrop 2000 was used to measure RNA concentration.

The same specimen was also included in a second study, on T cells in Graves' hyperthyroidism and ophthalmopathy. In that second paper, the authors write: A patient counted as having stable Graves' hyperthyroidism if no progression to ophthalmopathy occurred over 18 months of follow-up. The hyperthyroidism patients were between 18 and 65 years old and newly diagnosed, with a disease duration of less than 2 months. The study excluded patients with uncontrolled infections, other autoimmune diseases, pregnancy or lactation. Clinical symptoms, serum thyroxine and TRAb, thyroid ultrasound, and orbital computed tomography formed the basis for the diagnoses. A first-round RT-PCR of the TCR CDR3 used the HTBI primer set with the Qiagen OneStep RT-PCR kit. Most expanded thyroid clonotypes (frequency above 0.001) were also found in blood, which suggests that blood repertoires may mirror thyroid immune responses. In cross-validation, a model built on a 13 V-J signature told ophthalmopathy apart from stable hyperthyroidism with over 85% sensitivity and roughly 81% specificity, and in testing the same model reached 80%/75%. During validation, the model predicted progression to ophthalmopathy a median of roughly six months ahead of onset, with around 71% sensitivity and 72.22% specificity. A discovery cohort of about a hundred patients, about 44 with Graves' ophthalmopathy and 57 with stable Graves' hyperthyroidism, was used to find distinguishing TCR V-J signatures. Prospective prediction of ophthalmopathy was tested in an independent validation cohort consisting of about 20 hyperthyroidism patients and approximately 16 patients who later progressed to ophthalmopathy. For training and testing, the 100 patients in the discovery cohort were randomly divided in a 7:3 ratio. In about 6 Graves' hyperthyroidism patients, the study also compared T-cell repertoires from thyroid tissue with T-cell repertoires from blood. After sampling, hyperthyroidism patients received methimazole starting at 30 mg daily, and ophthalmopathy patients received high-dose intravenous methylprednisolone. Libraries were constructed in a second round of multiplex PCR, after which size selection and purification were performed. Paired-end sequencing of the libraries was performed with 100 bp reads on an Illumina HiSeq2000. SOAPnuke was used to process the raw data, throwing out any read that contained adapters or uncalled bases, had a mean Phred below 15, or lacked an exact constant-primer or identifier match. COPE v1.2.5 was used to merge high-quality paired reads, and clonotypes were defined as unique nucleotide sequences. Clonotypes were aligned to IMGT TRBV, TRBD and TRBJ reference segments using MiTCR v1.1. Only V-J combinations with frequency above 0.0001, covering about 99% of repertoires, were analysed. The TCS score was defined as F50 (clonal expansion) divided by E x V (chaos), with BLOSUM62-based TCRdist calculated between CDR3 peptides within each V-J. Welch's t-statistics and random forest reduced around 550 V-J features to 13, which were used in a naive Bayes classifier (R e1071). Sample size was not statistically predetermined, and investigators were not blinded to group allocation. According to the paper, TCR Vbeta CDR3 sequencing was carried out on some 130 peripheral blood samples, which came from fewer than 50 ophthalmopathy, around 74 hyperthyroidism and around 17 progressor patients.

The sequencing here drew on peripheral blood mononuclear cells (PBMCs), taken at new diagnosis, from a patient treated with antithyroid drugs. The source of this sequence is a man younger than 45 with Graves disease. Donor details come from another sample of the same person, matched by shared clones. The V and J segments used are TRBV5-4 and TRBJ2-1; 10 middle bases align to TRBD2. The CDR3 protein: CASSARRTSGTHEQFF. At the DNA level, the sequence is TGTGCCAGCAGCGCCCGAAGGACTAGCGGAACCCATGAGCAGTTCTTC.